This T cell receptor (beta chain) was sequenced in a study of blood T cell repertoires in COVID-19. Study-wide context: Spain, Italy and the United States supplied samples that represented acute and convalescent COVID-19. PBMCs, B-cell-depleted T cells, or T cells were the source of the cDNA or gDNA that made up the material.

Trimming pared 4 bases from V and 8 bases from J, leaving 9 bases between. Per the germline V gene, CDR1 is SNHLY and CDR2 is FYNNEI. This CDR3 has 12 residues. This clone turned up a few times. The authors' processing: Estimates of nucleated cell counts were drawn from the amplification of reference gene primers. Produced via immunoSEQ multiplex PCR; TCRdb's table is partial and in-frame only. V and J calls plus clone size are reproduced from that table; the DNA served to infer D and trimming. This table has over 200,000 clones, just over 85% appearing once. The TCR was taken from a man between 18 and 35 years old with active or convalescent COVID-19. This chain links TRBV2 with TRBJ1-3, with D unresolved. Sequencing was done on a sample of peripheral blood. CDR3: CASSVTKDTIYF. CDR3 bases: TGTGCCAGCAGTGTCACTAAAGACACCATATATTTT.